This T cell receptor (beta chain) is drawn from a study of blood T cells in healthy people across ages. Extraction of total RNA produced a minimum of 6 micrograms from each sample. The germline V gene has CDR1 MNHEY and CDR2 SVGAGI. The V end lost 6 bases, the J end lost 0 bases, and 8 bases lay between the germline ends. CDR3 length: 13 residues. The second PCR ran about 7 to 12 cycles with a sample-barcoded 5' primer and J-beta primers. A single record per CDR3 protein comes from TCRdb applying MiXCR to the 5' RACE reads. Of over 750,000 distinct CDR3 sequences listed, 20% to 25% are singletons. The data were also submitted as part of a second study, on T cells of mothers and their children.

The material sequenced was blood. The chain is built from TRBV6-5 and TRBJ1-2; D unresolved. The clonotype was recovered from a boy between 10 and 17 years old in good health. The CDR3 loop is CASRADPNYGYTF. The CDR3 bases are TGTGCCAGCAGGGCCGATCCTAACTATGGCTACACCTTC.